The 20 T cell receptor beta chains reported below all come from one sample, sequenced in a study of PD-1 blockade in classical Hodgkin lymphoma. Sequencing was performed with immunoSEQ multiplex PCR; in TCRdb, only in-frame clones are kept and a portion is missing. The profile shows about 15,000 clones, about 89% of them singletons. Time point given: newly diagnosed, previously untreated cHL patient sample. PBMCs, once thawed, yielded CD8+ T cells isolated by magnetic negative selection. The sample was CD8+ T cells from blood. The receptors come from a human donor with classical Hodgkin lymphoma.

The chain links TRBV5-4 to TRBJ2-5; perhaps TRBD2 as D (6 bases). CDR1 and CDR2 from the germline V gene are SGHNT and YYREEE (reference sequence). Between the trimmed V and J ends, which lost 0 bases and 11 bases, there was a span of 14 bases. This CDR3 is built from 13 residues. CDR3 nucleotide sequence: TGTGCCAGCAGCTTGGAAACCCCGGGAGAGCAGTACTTC. It encodes CASSLETPGEQYF.

The chain has TRBV9 and TRBJ2-3; maybe TRBD2 (6 bases). Germline CDR1 SGDLS, CDR2 YYNGEE. The CDR3 has 16 amino acids. The V end lost 0 bases, the J end lost 4 bases, and 15 bases lay between the germline ends. The CDR3 coding sequence is TGTGCCAGCAGCGTAGCAGCGGGCCCCGGGGCAGATACGCAGTATTTT. Its translation: CASSVAAGPGADTQYF.

The chain combines TRBV10-1 with TRBJ2-7, with 8 bases lining up with TRBD2. The CDR3 is 17 residues long. The V gene end was trimmed by 2 bases and the J gene end by 4 bases; junction bases not matched to a gene: 13. The germline V gene encodes CDR1 WNHNN and CDR2 SYGVQD (reference sequence). The CDR3 DNA sequence: TGCGCCAGCAGTGAGCCGATAAGCGGGAGCGACGTATACGAGCAGTACGTC. Translating it yields CASSEPISGSDVYEQYV.

The gene calls are TRBV21-1 and TRBJ1-1. TRBV21-1 corresponds to a pseudogene. This CDR3 comprises 14 residues. The CDR3 sequence is CASNRGRRNTEAFF. For the CDR3, the DNA is TGTGCCAGCAACCGAGGGCGGCGAAACACTGAAGCTTTCTTT.

The CDR3 nucleotides read TGTGCCAGCAAAAAACAGGGTATCGGCACTGAAGCTTTCTTT. Its translation: CASKKQGIGTEAFF. V is TRBV27 and J is TRBJ1-1; maybe TRBD1 (6 bases). This CDR3 spans 14 amino acids. Germline CDR1 and CDR2: MNHEY and SMNVEV (reference sequence). Trimming removed 7 bases from V and 4 bases from J, with 16 bases in between.

V is TRBV5-1 and J is TRBJ2-7; possible D gene TRBD1, 5 bases. The germline V gene has CDR1 SGHRS and CDR2 YFSETQ. Trimming cost V 4 bases and J 5 bases, with 16 bases left between them. This CDR3 has 14 amino acids. This CDR3 is CASSPFTGSDEQYF. The CDR3 region has the DNA TGCGCCAGCAGCCCTTTCACAGGTAGTGACGAGCAGTACTTC.

This chain joins TRBV4-2 and TRBJ2-3; possible D gene TRBD2, 5 bases. CDR3 length: 18 residues. Germline CDR1 is LGHNA and CDR2 is YNFKEQ. V lost 1 base and J lost 1, with 18 bases in between. CDR3 sequence: CASSQVPLMGEGTDTQYF. CDR3 nucleotide sequence: TGTGCCAGCAGCCAAGTCCCTTTAATGGGAGAGGGCACAGATACGCAGTATTTT.

This rearrangement joins TRBV6-4 to TRBJ1-2, with 10 bases matching TRBD1. This CDR3 spans 14 amino acids. Germline V CDR1 and CDR2: MRHNA, SNTAGT. After removal of 0 bases from V and 8 bases from J, the junction contained 3 bases not matched to a gene. The CDR3 spells CASSDSGTGEGYTF. Written as DNA, the CDR3 is TGTGCCAGCAGTGACTCGGGGACAGGGGAAGGCTACACCTTC.

The chain combines TRBV7-9 with TRBJ2-3, with 10 bases identical to TRBD2. CDR3 length: 16 amino acids. Germline CDR1 and CDR2: SEHNR and FQNEAQ (reference sequence). J lost 3 bases, V lost 5 bases, and 8 bases had no gene match. CDR3 protein: CASSPLLAGRTDTQYF. CDR3 nucleotide sequence: TGTGCCAGCAGCCCACTACTAGCGGGAAGGACAGATACGCAGTATTTT. Combining the CDR3 with reference TRBV7-9 and TRBJ2-3 gives the whole variable domain DTGVSQNPRHKITKRGQNVTFRCDPISEHNRLYWYRQTLGQGPEFLTYFQNEAQLEKSRLLSDRFSAERPKGSFSTLEIQRTEQGDSAMYLCASSPLLAGRTDTQYFGPGTRLTVL.

This chain links TRBV7-9 with TRBJ2-7; 7 bases fit TRBD1. CDR3 length equals 16 residues. In germline, CDR1 is SEHNR, CDR2 FQNEAQ (reference sequence). Trimming cost V 5 bases and J 3 bases; bases outside gene matches: 13. In DNA, the CDR3 is TGTGCCAGCAGCCAATCCGTTGGACAGGCCTTCTACGAGCAGTACGTC. It encodes CASSQSVGQAFYEQYV.

This chain links TRBV6-6 with TRBJ2-7, with TRBD1 matching 8 bases. This CDR3 has 13 amino acids. The J segment lost 5 bases and the V segment lost 10 bases, leaving 10 bases of the junction unmatched. From germline, CDR1 is MNHNY and CDR2 SVGAGI (reference sequence). CDR3 region: CATSGGRINEQYV. The CDR3 bases are TGTGCCACCTCAGGGGGCCGTATAAACGAGCAGTACGTC.

The gene calls are TRBV4-1 and TRBJ2-6; TRBD1 is a possible D gene (6 bases). The CDR3 spans 16 residues. Germline V gene sequence: CDR1 MGHRA, CDR2 YSYEKL. Trimming left V 2 bases short and J 1 base short, with 9 bases between. The CDR3 loop is CASSQTTGSGANVLTF. The CDR3 nucleotides read TGCGCCAGCAGCCAAACGACAGGTTCTGGGGCCAACGTCCTGACTTTC.

The chain couples TRBV10-3 to TRBJ2-7; either TRBD1 or TRBD2 may fit D (5 bases each). The CDR3 has 13 residues. Germline CDR1 and CDR2: ENHRY and SYGVKD. The V gene lost 3 bases and the J gene lost 0 bases, with 6 bases spanning the gap. The CDR3 is CAISDGASYEQYV. In DNA, the CDR3 is TGTGCCATCAGTGACGGGGCCTCCTACGAGCAGTACGTC.

The chain combines TRBV25-1 with TRBJ1-1; the match to TRBD1 covers 7 bases. With 7 bases clipped from V and 0 bases from J, the junction kept 17 bases outside the gene matches. The CDR3 has 18 residues. Germline V gene sequence: CDR1 MGHDK, CDR2 SYGVNS. The CDR3 loop reads CASIQSEGAGPMNTEAFF. As DNA, the CDR3 is TGTGCCAGCATACAAAGTGAGGGGGCAGGCCCCATGAACACTGAAGCTTTCTTT.

This clone was picked up a small number of times. The rearrangement joins TRBV6-1 to TRBJ2-1; 12 positions match TRBD2. Germline V gives CDR1 MNHNS, CDR2 SASEGT. The trim removed 2 bases at V and 4 bases at J, leaving 0 bases unmatched. The CDR3 consists of 15 residues. DNA of the CDR3: TGTGCCAGCAGTGAACTAGCGGGAGGGTACAATGAGCAGTTCTTC. Translation: CASSELAGGYNEQFF.

The chain employs TRBV30 and TRBJ2-2, with D unclear. The CDR3 is made up of 14 amino acids. Germline V lookup: CDR1 GTSNPN, CDR2 SVGIG (reference sequence). The V end was cut by 2 bases, the J end by 0 bases, with 7 bases between. In DNA form, the CDR3 reads TGTGCCTGGAGTCCCTTCGCGAACACCGGGGAGCTGTTTTTT. Translated: CAWSPFANTGELFF.

The V call is TRBV9, the J call TRBJ2-3, with D hard to call. Trimming cost V 0 bases and J 2 bases, with 7 bases left between them. Germline CDR1 SGDLS, CDR2 YYNGEE. The CDR3 has 14 amino acids. Here the CDR3 DNA reads TGTGCCAGCAGCGTAGGCTCCCTCACAGATACGCAGTATTTT. It specifies CASSVGSLTDTQYF.

This clone has more than one count but fewer than ten. The rearrangement joins TRBV6-4 to TRBJ2-3; 7 bases line up with TRBD2. CDR3 size: 16 residues. Germline lookup yields CDR1 MRHNA and CDR2 SNTAGT. The V segment lost 0 bases and the J segment 4 bases; nucleotides outside the gene matches: 7. The CDR3 loop is CASSDSPGGSSDTQYF. CDR3 nucleotide sequence: TGTGCCAGCAGTGACTCGCCAGGCGGGAGTTCAGATACGCAGTATTTT.

The chain links TRBV7-8 to TRBJ2-1, with 13 nucleotides matching TRBD2. The length of the CDR3 is 16 residues. Germline V gene data show CDR1 as SGHVS and CDR2 as FQNEAQ. V was clipped by 2 bases and J by 7 bases; unmatched bases: 5. The CDR3, as DNA: TGTGCCAGCAGCTTACTGACTAGCGGGAGGAGAAATGAGCAGTTCTTC. Encoded protein: CASSLLTSGRRNEQFF. The complete variable domain, with remaining parts taken from reference TRBV7-8 and TRBJ2-1, reads GAGVSQSPRYKVAKRGQDVALRCDPISGHVSLFWYQQALGQGPEFLTYFQNEAQLDKSGLPSDRFFAERPEGSVSTLKIQRTQQEDSAVYLCASSLLTSGRRNEQFFGPGTRLTVL.

V usage is TRBV29-1 and J usage is TRBJ2-1, with 7 bases matching TRBD2. The CDR3 extends over 13 amino acids. J was trimmed by 6 bases and V by 7 bases; bases with no gene match: 9. Germline CDR1 SQVTM, CDR2 ANQGSEA. The CDR3 DNA follows: TGCAGCGAGCTAGCGGAAACGCCCAATGAGCAGTTCTTC. It codes for CSELAETPNEQFF.